The clone carrying this T cell receptor beta chain is a singleton in its sample. As yet, its antigen is unknown. The entry originates in a study of beta chain features in type 1 diabetes. Study outcomes and limitations: Patients' naive, central memory and regulatory TCRB repertoires appeared more alike than those of healthy donors. Across all four CD4+ subsets, people with type 1 diabetes showed modestly shorter TCRB CDR3s.

The CDR3 has 13 residues. Germline loops: CDR1 SGHNT, CDR2 YYREEE (reference sequence). With 3 bases clipped from V and 3 bases from J, the junction kept 0 bases outside the gene matches. Expressed TCRB transcripts got sequenced, as all isolated RNA was reverse transcribed. Repertoires were generated with immunoSEQ multiplex PCR, while TCRdb's copy carries only in-frame clones and drops some. The sample includes about 660,000 clones, more than 12% seen only once; the top ten take 0.03% to 0.04%. The clonotype originates from a young man with type 1 diabetes. The sequenced sample consisted of naive CD4+ T cells from blood. The V gene is TRBV5-4, the J gene TRBJ2-7; 10 nucleotides agree with TRBD1. The CDR3 coding sequence is TGTGCCAGCAGCTGGGACAGGGGCTACGAGCAGTACTTC. Translating it yields CASSWDRGYEQYF.